Shown below are 5 T cell receptor beta chains from a single sample sequenced in a study of beta chain features in type 1 diabetes. Investigators reverse transcribed all isolated RNA, so they sequenced expressed TCRB transcripts. Repertoires were generated with immunoSEQ multiplex PCR, while TCRdb's copy carries only in-frame clones and drops some. The table has some 410,000 clones, approximately 10% seen once. Sequenced material: naive CD4+ T cells from blood. The receptors were gathered from a woman aged 18 to 35 in good health.

V gene TRBV18 combines with J gene TRBJ2-5, with D tentatively TRBD2 (5 bases). Germline V gene data show CDR1 as KGHSH and CDR2 as LQKENI. The length of the CDR3 is 14 residues. Trimming removed 2 bases at V and 5 bases at J, with 12 bases between. CDR3 protein: CASSPERIRETQYF. In DNA form, the CDR3 reads TGTGCCAGCTCACCAGAGCGGATCAGGGAGACCCAGTACTTC. Combining the CDR3 with reference TRBV18 and TRBJ2-5 gives the whole variable domain NAGVMQNPRHLVRRRGQEARLRCSPMKGHSHVYWYRQLPEEGLKFMVYLQKENIIDESGMPKERFSAEFPKEGPSILRIQQVVRGDSAAYFCASSPERIRETQYFGPGTRLLVL.

This clone was found a few times. The chain employs TRBV7-2 and TRBJ2-7; possibly TRBD1 for D (6 bases). Germline V gene data show CDR1 as SGHTA and CDR2 as FQGNSA. The CDR3 length is 12 residues. Deletions cut 4 bases from V and 6 bases from J, with 10 bases between. CDR3 sequence: CASSSGHFEQYF. Here the CDR3 DNA reads TGTGCCAGCAGCTCGGGACATTTCGAGCAGTACTTC.

This clone was seen a handful of times. The sample has other DNA sequences that encode this CDR3 too. The chain uses TRBV29-1 and TRBJ2-1; D may match TRBD1 or TRBD2 (5 bases each). The germline V gene encodes CDR1 SQVTM and CDR2 ANQGSEA. V was cut by 3 bases and J by 0 bases, with 9 bases left in between. CDR3 length: 14 residues. This CDR3 reads CSVDKGSSYNEQFF. The CDR3 bases are TGCAGCGTTGACAAGGGGAGCTCCTACAATGAGCAGTTCTTC.

The genes are TRBV18 and TRBJ2-7, with D maybe TRBD1 (5 bases). Trimming pared 5 bases from V and 1 base from J, leaving 9 bases between. Germline lookup yields CDR1 KGHSH and CDR2 LQKENI. The CDR3 loop spans 13 amino acids. CDR3 DNA: TGTGCCAGCTCAGAAAGGGGATCCTACGAGCAGTACGTC. It specifies CASSERGSYEQYV.

This chain joins TRBV5-4 and TRBJ2-7, with TRBD1 matching over 8 bases. The CDR3 loop spans 14 amino acids. V was clipped by 0 bases and J by 3 bases; unmatched bases: 2. From germline, CDR1 is SGHNT and CDR2 YYREEE (reference sequence). CDR3 DNA sequence: TGTGCCAGCAGCTTGGGGACAGGGCACTACGAGCAGTACTTC. This encodes CASSLGTGHYEQYF.